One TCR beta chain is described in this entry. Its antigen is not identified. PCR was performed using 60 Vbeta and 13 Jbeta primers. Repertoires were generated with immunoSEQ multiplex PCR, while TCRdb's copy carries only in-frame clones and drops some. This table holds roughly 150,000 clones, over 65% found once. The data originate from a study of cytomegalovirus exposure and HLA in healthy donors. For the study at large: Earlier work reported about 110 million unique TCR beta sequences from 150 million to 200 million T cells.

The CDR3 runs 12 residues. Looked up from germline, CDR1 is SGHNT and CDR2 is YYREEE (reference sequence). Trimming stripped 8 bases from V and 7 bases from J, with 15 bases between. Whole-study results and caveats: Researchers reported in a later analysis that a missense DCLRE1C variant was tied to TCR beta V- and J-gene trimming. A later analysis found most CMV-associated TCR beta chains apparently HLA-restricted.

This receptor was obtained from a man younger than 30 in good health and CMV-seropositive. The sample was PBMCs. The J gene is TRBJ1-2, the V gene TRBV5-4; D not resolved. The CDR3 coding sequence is TGTGCCAGTTGGCGGCCGGTGAGTGGCTACACCTTC. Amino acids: CASWRPVSGYTF. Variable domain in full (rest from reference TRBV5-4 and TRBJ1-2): ETGVTQSPTHLIKTRGQQVTLRCSSQSGHNTVSWYQQALGQGPQFIFQYYREEENGRGNFPPRFSGLQFPNYSSELNVNALELDDSALYLCASWRPVSGYTFGSGTRLTVV.